The rows below give T cell receptor beta chains drawn from one sample of a study of blood T cell repertoires in COVID-19. The protocol was immunoSEQ multiplex PCR, while the TCRdb copy is restricted to in-frame clones and leaves out a portion. Of 140,000 or so clones listed, 88% are singletons. Sample: peripheral blood. The receptors here all came from a human donor with COVID-19, enrolled during active disease. The donor label of this sample is uncertain. Both conserved end residues are part of each CDR3. The D gene is left open where the match is weak. For some rows the clone size is stated as once, few or many, or as a class when expanded; others skip it.

15 | TRBJ1-4 | NA | NA | TRBV6-5 | CASTRARAANEKLFF | TGTGCCAGCACCAGGGCCAGGGCGGCTAATGAAAAACTGTTTTTT
14 | TRBJ2-3 | NA | NA | TRBV7-7 | CASSLGQVPDTQYF | TGTGCCAGCAGCTTAGGGCAGGTGCCAGATACGCAGTATTTT
14 | TRBJ1-2 | NA | NA | TRBV28 | CASSLWRSEGGYTF | TGTGCCAGCAGTTTATGGAGGTCCGAGGGAGGCTACACCTTC
19 | TRBJ2-1 | NA | TRBD2 | TRBV10-3 | CAISEWVAGAQPNYNEQFF | TGTGCCATCAGTGAGTGGGTAGCGGGAGCCCAACCGAACTACAATGAGCAGTTCTTC
14 | TRBJ1-1 | NA | NA | TRBV6-5 | CASSYSGVGTEAFF | TGTGCCAGCAGTTACTCCGGGGTTGGCACTGAAGCTTTCTTT
15 | TRBJ2-2 | NA | TRBD1 | TRBV3-1/TRBV3-2 | CASRYRGANTGELFF | TGTGCCAGCAGGTACAGGGGAGCGAACACCGGGGAGCTGTTTTTT
14 | TRBJ2-1 | once | NA | TRBV6-5 | CASSRGTDYNEQFF | TGTGCCAGCAGCCGCGGGACTGACTACAATGAGCAGTTCTTC
17 | TRBJ2-1 | NA | TRBD2 | TRBV7-9 | CASSLTVLGLVGNEQFF | TGTGCCAGCAGCTTAACAGTTCTGGGACTAGTTGGGAATGAGCAGTTCTTC
14 | TRBJ2-2 | few | NA | TRBV5-6 | CASSLARGTGELFF | TGTGCCAGCAGCTTGGCCAGAGGAACCGGGGAGCTGTTTTTT
14 | TRBJ2-5 | NA | NA | TRBV25-1 | CASSEGQRQETQYF | TGTGCCAGCAGTGAAGGACAGCGTCAAGAGACCCAGTACTTC
15 | TRBJ1-3 | few | TRBD1 | TRBV18 | CASSHGQAAGNTIYF | TGTGCCAGCTCACACGGACAGGCGGCTGGAAACACCATATATTTT
15 | TRBJ1-1 | NA | NA | TRBV5-4 | CASSTPTGINTEAFF | TGTGCCAGCAGCACCCCGACAGGAATTAACACTGAAGCTTTCTTT
15 | TRBJ2-1 | once | NA | TRBV7-7 | CASSLGPSSHNEQFF | TGTGCCAGCAGCTTAGGCCCTAGCTCCCACAATGAGCAGTTCTTC
14 | TRBJ1-5 | once | NA | TRBV6-5 | CASSYQYGEQPQHF | TGTGCCAGCAGTTACCAGTATGGGGAGCAGCCCCAGCATTTT
12 | TRBJ1-2 | NA | NA | TRBV29-1 | CSVEGRDYGYTF | TGCAGCGTTGAGGGCAGGGACTATGGCTACACCTTC
13 | TRBJ1-4 | few | TRBD1 | TRBV27 | CATGTGTNEKLFF | TGTGCCACCGGGACAGGGACTAATGAAAAACTGTTTTTT
11 | TRBJ2-7 | NA | NA | TRBV5-1 | CASSTEYEQYF | TGCGCCAGCAGCACAGAGTACGAGCAGTACTTC
14 | TRBJ2-7 | NA | TRBD1 | TRBV29-1 | CSVEIPRGPQEQYF | TGCAGCGTTGAAATCCCCAGGGGGCCTCAAGAGCAGTACTTC
15 | TRBJ2-1 | NA | TRBD2 | TRBV9 | CASSVSLAGVNEQFF | TGTGCCAGCAGCGTATCCCTAGCGGGAGTCAATGAGCAGTTCTTC
15 | TRBJ1-6 | once | TRBD1 | TRBV6-5 | CASSFLQGPNSPLHF | TGTGCCAGCAGTTTCCTACAGGGGCCCAATTCACCCCTCCACTTT
15 | TRBJ2-1 | NA | NA | TRBV7-9 | CASTKSTGLPNEQFF | TGTGCCAGCACCAAATCGACGGGGTTACCGAATGAGCAGTTCTTC
17 | TRBJ2-1 | NA | TRBD1 | TRBV3-1/TRBV3-2 | CASSFYTGTGKFNEQFF | TGTGCCAGCAGCTTTTATACCGGGACAGGGAAATTCAATGAGCAGTTCTTC
14 | TRBJ1-4 | NA | NA | TRBV5-1 | CASSLGPKREKLFF | TGCGCCAGCAGCTTGGGCCCAAAACGGGAAAAACTGTTTTTT
13 | TRBJ2-7 | NA | NA | TRBV6-6 | CASSYGQLGEQYF | TGTGCCAGCAGTTACGGACAGTTGGGCGAGCAGTACTTC
14 | TRBJ2-5 | NA | NA | TRBV7-2 | CASSDGGYQETQYF | TGTGCCAGCAGCGACGGGGGTTACCAAGAGACCCAGTACTTC
14 | TRBJ2-7 | NA | NA | TRBV9 | CASSADSTSYEQYF | TGTGCCAGCAGCGCGGACAGCACTTCCTACGAGCAGTACTTC
13 | TRBJ1-1 | NA | TRBD1 | TRBV5-6 | CASSWTGGTEAFF | TGTGCCAGCAGCTGGACAGGTGGGACTGAAGCTTTCTTT
14 | TRBJ1-1 | NA | NA | TRBV5-4 | CASTLGQPVTEAFF | TGTGCCAGCACCCTGGGGCAGCCGGTTACTGAAGCTTTCTTT
17 | TRBJ1-6 | NA | TRBD1 | TRBV11-3 | CASSSTTGTEGGSPLHF | TGTGCCAGCAGCTCCACCACAGGGACAGAGGGGGGTTCACCCCTCCACTTT
13 | TRBJ1-2 | NA | NA | TRBV28 | CASRNPGVYGYTF | TGTGCCAGCAGAAACCCAGGGGTCTATGGCTACACCTTC
15 | TRBJ1-1 | NA | NA | TRBV7-6 | CASSLAAGGSTEAFF | TGTGCCAGCAGCTTAGCGGCAGGAGGATCCACTGAAGCTTTCTTT
17 | TRBJ1-1 | NA | TRBD1 | TRBV5-1 | CASSLRGTGGGIAEAFF | TGCGCCAGCAGCTTGAGAGGGACAGGGGGCGGGATCGCTGAAGCTTTCTTT
16 | TRBJ1-2 | NA | NA | TRBV5-6 | CASSRDRMNANYGYTF | TGTGCCAGCAGCCGCGACAGGATGAACGCTAACTATGGCTACACCTTC
15 | TRBJ2-5 | NA | TRBD2 | TRBV24-1 | CATSEAGTSSETQYF | TGTGCCACCAGTGAGGCGGGGACTAGCAGTGAGACCCAGTACTTC
13 | TRBJ1-2 | NA | NA | TRBV19 | CASNPGGLYGYTF | TGTGCCAGTAACCCCGGGGGACTCTATGGCTACACCTTC
11 | TRBJ1-5 | NA | NA | TRBV20-1 | CSANRNQPQHF | TGCAGTGCTAATAGAAATCAGCCCCAGCATTTT
15 | TRBJ2-7 | NA | NA | TRBV24-1 | CATSDSGQPSYEQYF | TGTGCCACCAGTGATAGCGGACAGCCTTCCTACGAGCAGTACTTC
14 | TRBJ1-1 | NA | NA | TRBV2 | CASSEISPPEEAFF | TGTGCCAGCAGTGAAATAAGTCCCCCCGAGGAAGCTTTCTTT
13 | TRBJ2-7 | NA | NA | TRBV27 | CASSLADTYEQYF | TGTGCCAGCAGTTTGGCGGATACCTACGAGCAGTACTTC
17 | TRBJ2-7 | NA | TRBD2 | TRBV6-2/TRBV6-3 | CASSTTSGGFFTYEQYF | TGTGCCAGCAGTACTACTAGCGGGGGGTTCTTTACCTACGAGCAGTACTTC
14 | TRBJ2-7 | many | TRBD1 | TRBV18 | CASSPGTGGYEQYF | TGTGCCAGCTCACCCGGGACAGGGGGCTACGAGCAGTACTTC
15 | TRBJ2-1 | NA | NA | TRBV3-1/TRBV3-2 | CASSQDLGSNNEQFF | TGTGCCAGCAGCCAAGATCTGGGCTCCAACAATGAGCAGTTCTTC
17 | TRBJ1-6 | NA | NA | TRBV5-1 | CASSLVSGLLNNSPLHF | TGCGCCAGCAGCTTGGTCTCGGGACTGCTCAATAATTCACCCCTCCACTTT
13 | TRBJ1-1 | NA | NA | TRBV28 | CASSPEGGTEAFF | TGTGCCAGCAGTCCCGAGGGTGGTACTGAAGCTTTCTTT
14 | TRBJ2-1 | NA | TRBD1 | TRBV5-4 | CASSPGQVYNEQFF | TGTGCCAGCAGCCCGGGACAGGTCTACAATGAGCAGTTCTTC
15 | TRBJ2-3 | NA | TRBD2 | TRBV27 | CASSMLAGGTDTQYF | TGTGCCAGCAGTATGCTAGCGGGAGGGACAGATACGCAGTATTTT
15 | TRBJ1-3 | NA | TRBD1 | TRBV19 | CASSRDRDSGNTIYF | TGTGCCAGTAGCCGGGACAGAGACTCTGGAAACACCATATATTTT
15 | TRBJ1-2 | NA | NA | TRBV9 | CASSGFTGNNYGYTF | TGTGCCAGCAGCGGGTTTACAGGGAACAACTATGGCTACACCTTC
15 | TRBJ1-2 | NA | TRBD1 | TRBV4-1 | CASSPRTGGNYGYTF | TGCGCCAGCAGCCCCCGGACAGGGGGAAACTATGGCTACACCTTC
13 | TRBJ1-2 | NA | NA | TRBV5-1 | CASSLDQGYGYTF | TGCGCCAGCAGCTTGGATCAGGGCTATGGCTACACCTTC
17 | TRBJ2-1 | once | TRBD2 | TRBV9 | CASSALRLAGDHNEQFF | TGTGCCAGCAGCGCCCTTCGACTAGCGGGGGACCACAATGAGCAGTTCTTC
14 | TRBJ2-5 | NA | NA | TRBV9 | CASSVGIAVETQYF | TGTGCCAGCAGCGTGGGGATAGCGGTAGAGACCCAGTACTTC
15 | TRBJ2-3 | few | TRBD2 | TRBV12-5 | CASGSSGGATDTQYF | TGTGCTAGTGGTTCCAGCGGGGGGGCCACAGATACGCAGTATTTT
15 | TRBJ1-3 | once | TRBD1 | TRBV9 | CASSLTTGAGNTIYF | TGTGCCAGCAGCCTAACGACAGGGGCAGGAAACACCATATATTTT
15 | TRBJ1-1 | medium-sized | TRBD1 | TRBV13 | CASSLGGQGGTEAFF | TGTGCCAGCAGCTTAGGGGGACAGGGGGGGACTGAAGCTTTCTTT
13 | TRBJ1-6 | once | TRBD1 | TRBV6-5 | CASSGGLGSPLHF | TGTGCCAGCTCAGGGGGTTTAGGATCACCCCTCCACTTT
13 | TRBJ1-1 | NA | NA | TRBV15 | CATSRTTPMLAFF | TGTGCCACCAGCAGAACTACCCCGATGCTGGCTTTCTTT
14 | TRBJ2-1 | few | NA | TRBV6-6 | CASSYSDSYNEQFF | TGTGCCAGCAGTTACTCCGACAGTTACAATGAGCAGTTCTTC
13 | TRBJ2-7 | once | TRBD1 | TRBV7-2 | CASRWTGGDEQYF | TGTGCCAGCAGATGGACAGGGGGCGACGAGCAGTACTTC
14 | TRBJ2-7 | NA | NA | TRBV13 | CASSLGDRFHEQYF | TGTGCCAGCAGCTTAGGGGACAGATTCCACGAGCAGTACTTC